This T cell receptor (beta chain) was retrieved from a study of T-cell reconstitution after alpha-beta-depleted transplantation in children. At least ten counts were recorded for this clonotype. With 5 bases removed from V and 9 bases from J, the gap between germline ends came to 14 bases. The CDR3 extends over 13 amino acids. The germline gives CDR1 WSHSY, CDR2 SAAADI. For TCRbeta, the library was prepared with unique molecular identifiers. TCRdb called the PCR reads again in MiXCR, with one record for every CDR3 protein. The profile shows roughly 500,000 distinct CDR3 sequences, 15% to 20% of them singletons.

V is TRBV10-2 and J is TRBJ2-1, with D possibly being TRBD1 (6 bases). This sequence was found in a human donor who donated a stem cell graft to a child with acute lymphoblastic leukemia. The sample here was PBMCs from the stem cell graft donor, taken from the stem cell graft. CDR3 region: CASSNLGASEQFF. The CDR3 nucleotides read TGCGCCAGCAGTAATTTGGGGGCGAGTGAGCAGTTCTTC.